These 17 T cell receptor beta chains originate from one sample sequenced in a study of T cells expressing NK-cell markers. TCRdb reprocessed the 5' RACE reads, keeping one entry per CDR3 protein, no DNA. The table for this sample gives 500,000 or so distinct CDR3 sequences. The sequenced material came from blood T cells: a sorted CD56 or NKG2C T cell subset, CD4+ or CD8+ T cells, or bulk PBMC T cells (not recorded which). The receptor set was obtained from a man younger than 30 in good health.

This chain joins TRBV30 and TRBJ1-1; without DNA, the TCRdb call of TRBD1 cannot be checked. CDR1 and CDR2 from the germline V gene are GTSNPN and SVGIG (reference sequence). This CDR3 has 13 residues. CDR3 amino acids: CAWNLAGVTEAFF. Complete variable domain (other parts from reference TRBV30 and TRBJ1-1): SQTIHQWPATLVQPVGSPLSLECTVEGTSNPNLYWYRQAAGRGLQLLFYSVGIGQISSEVPQNLSASRPQDRQFILSSKKLLLSDSGFYLCAWNLAGVTEAFFGQGTRLTVV.

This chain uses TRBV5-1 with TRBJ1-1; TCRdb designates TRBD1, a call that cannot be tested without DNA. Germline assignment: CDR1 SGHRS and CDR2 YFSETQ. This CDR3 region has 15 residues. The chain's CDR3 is CASSSLFDGATEAFF.

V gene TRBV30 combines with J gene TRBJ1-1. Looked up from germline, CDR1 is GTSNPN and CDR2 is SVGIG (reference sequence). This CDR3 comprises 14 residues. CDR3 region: CAWSLNRRNTEAFF. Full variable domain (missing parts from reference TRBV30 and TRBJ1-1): SQTIHQWPATLVQPVGSPLSLECTVEGTSNPNLYWYRQAAGRGLQLLFYSVGIGQISSEVPQNLSASRPQDRQFILSSKKLLLSDSGFYLCAWSLNRRNTEAFFGQGTRLTVV.

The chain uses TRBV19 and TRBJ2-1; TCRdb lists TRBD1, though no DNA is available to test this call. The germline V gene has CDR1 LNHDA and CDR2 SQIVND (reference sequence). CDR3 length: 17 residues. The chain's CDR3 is CASSTNPGTGIYNEQFF.

The CDR3 spells CSVRDLGGSTDTQYF. J is TRBJ2-3 and V is TRBV29-1; TCRdb indicates TRBD2, and absent DNA this call remains unverified. Per the germline V gene, CDR1 is SQVTM and CDR2 is ANQGSEA. There are 15 residues in the CDR3.

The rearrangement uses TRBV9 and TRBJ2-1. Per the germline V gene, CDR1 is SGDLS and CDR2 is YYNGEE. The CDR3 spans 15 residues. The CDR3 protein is CASSVSQLTYNEQFF.

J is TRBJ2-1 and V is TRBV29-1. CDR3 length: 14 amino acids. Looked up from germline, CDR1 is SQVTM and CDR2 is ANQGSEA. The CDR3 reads CSDHTGSSYNEQFF.

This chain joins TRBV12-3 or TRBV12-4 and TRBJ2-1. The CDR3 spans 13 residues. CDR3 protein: CASSFGEYNEQFF.

This CDR3 is CASSVGGTLPREQFF. The gene calls are TRBV9 and TRBJ2-1; TCRdb's D gene call, TRBD1, goes unchecked for lack of DNA. CDR3 size: 15 residues. Germline assignment: CDR1 SGDLS and CDR2 YYNGEE.

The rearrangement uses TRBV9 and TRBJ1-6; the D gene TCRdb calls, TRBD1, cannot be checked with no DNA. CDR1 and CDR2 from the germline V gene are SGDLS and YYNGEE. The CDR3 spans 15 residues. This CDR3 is CASSVGDSQNSPLHF.

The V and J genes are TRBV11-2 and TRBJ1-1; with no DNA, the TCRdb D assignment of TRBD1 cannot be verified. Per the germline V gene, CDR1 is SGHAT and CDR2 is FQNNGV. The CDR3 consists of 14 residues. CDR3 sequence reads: CASSPGRARTEAFF. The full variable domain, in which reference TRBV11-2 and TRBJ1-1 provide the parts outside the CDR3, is EAGVAQSPRYKIIEKRQSVAFWCNPISGHATLYWYQQILGQGPKLLIQFQNNGVVDDSQLPKDRFSAERLKGVDSTLKIQPAKLEDSAVYLCASSPGRARTEAFFGQGTRLTVV.

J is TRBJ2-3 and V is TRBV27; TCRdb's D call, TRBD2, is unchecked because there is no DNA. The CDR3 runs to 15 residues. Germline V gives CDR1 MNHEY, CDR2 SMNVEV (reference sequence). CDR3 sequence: CASTISGISTDTQYF.

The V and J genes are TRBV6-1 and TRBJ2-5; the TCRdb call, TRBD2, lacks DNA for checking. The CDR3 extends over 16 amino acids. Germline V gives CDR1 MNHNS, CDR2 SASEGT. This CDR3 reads CASTVAGGTSLETQYF.

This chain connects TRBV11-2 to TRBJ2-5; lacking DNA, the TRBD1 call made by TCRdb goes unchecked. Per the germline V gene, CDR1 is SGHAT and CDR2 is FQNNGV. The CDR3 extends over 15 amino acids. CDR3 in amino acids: CASSPGQGGLETQYF. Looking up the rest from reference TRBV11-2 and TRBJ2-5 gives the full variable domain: EAGVAQSPRYKIIEKRQSVAFWCNPISGHATLYWYQQILGQGPKLLIQFQNNGVVDDSQLPKDRFSAERLKGVDSTLKIQPAKLEDSAVYLCASSPGQGGLETQYFGPGTRLLVL.

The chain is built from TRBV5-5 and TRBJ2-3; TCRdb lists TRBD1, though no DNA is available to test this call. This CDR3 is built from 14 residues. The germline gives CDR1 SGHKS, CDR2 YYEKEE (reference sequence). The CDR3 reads CASSPTGLADTQYF.

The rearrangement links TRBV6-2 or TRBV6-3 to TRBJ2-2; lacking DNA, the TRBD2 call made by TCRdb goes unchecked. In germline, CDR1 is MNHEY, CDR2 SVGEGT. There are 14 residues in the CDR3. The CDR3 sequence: CATSSGLGTGELFF.

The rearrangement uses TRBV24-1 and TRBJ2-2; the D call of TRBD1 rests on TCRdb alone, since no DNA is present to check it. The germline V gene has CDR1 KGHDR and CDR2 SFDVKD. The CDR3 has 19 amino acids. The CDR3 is CATSDPNADRGLETGELFF.